Listed below are T cell receptor beta chains from one sample, sequenced in a study of blood T cell repertoires in COVID-19. The protocol was immunoSEQ multiplex PCR, while the TCRdb copy is restricted to in-frame clones and leaves out a portion. Of about 270,000 clones listed, approximately 86% are singletons. The specimen was peripheral blood. Receptors originate from a man between 35 and 55 years old with active or convalescent COVID-19. Each CDR3 is given with its conserved first and last residue. The D gene is left open where the match is weak. The size entry is marked missing in some rows and otherwise reads once, few, many or a size class.

TRBJ1-1 | TRBV20-1 | - | - | CSASERLPNTEAFF | TGCAGTGCTAGTGAAAGACTGCCGAACACTGAAGCTTTCTTT
TRBJ1-3 | TRBV27 | - | - | CASSSQGFLSGNTIYF | TGTGCCAGCAGTTCTCAGGGGTTCCTCTCTGGAAACACCATATATTTT
TRBJ2-3 | TRBV12-3/TRBV12-4 | - | - | CATGTLRPDTQYF | TGTGCCACAGGGACTCTACGCCCAGATACGCAGTATTTT
TRBJ1-1 | TRBV5-4 | - | - | CASSLGDTEAFF | TGTGCCAGCAGCTTGGGAGACACTGAAGCTTTCTTT
TRBJ1-2 | TRBV11-2 | - | TRBD1 | CASSSTGTGYYGYTF | TGTGCCAGCAGCTCGACCGGGACAGGGTATTATGGCTACACCTTC
TRBJ1-5 | TRBV18 | - | TRBD1 | CASSLRTGGNQPQHF | TGTGCCAGCTCACTCAGAACAGGGGGGAATCAGCCCCAGCATTTT
TRBJ2-7 | TRBV3-1/TRBV3-2 | - | - | CASSQLRQVPFYEQYF | TGTGCCAGCAGCCAACTTCGACAGGTCCCATTTTACGAGCAGTACTTC
TRBJ1-2 | TRBV19 | - | TRBD1 | CASSMSLQGVRYGYTF | TGTGCCAGTAGTATGAGCCTGCAGGGGGTAAGGTATGGCTACACCTTC
TRBJ2-5 | TRBV5-6 | - | TRBD1 | CASSTGASQETQYF | TGTGCCAGCAGCACAGGGGCCTCTCAAGAGACCCAGTACTTC
TRBJ2-7 | TRBV19 | - | TRBD1 | CASSIVAGGSEQYF | TGTGCCAGTAGTATAGTGGCAGGGGGTTCCGAGCAGTACTTC
TRBJ2-2 | TRBV3-1/TRBV3-2 | - | - | CASSQGRTGELFF | TGTGCCAGCAGCCAAGGGCGGACCGGGGAGCTGTTTTTT
TRBJ2-2 | TRBV29-1 | - | TRBD2 | CSVASGTKNTGELFF | TGCAGCGTCGCTAGCGGGACTAAGAACACCGGGGAGCTGTTTTTT
TRBJ2-7 | TRBV6-6 | - | TRBD2 | CASSPFNGGVSYEQYF | TGTGCCAGCAGCCCCTTTAACGGGGGGGTATCCTACGAGCAGTACTTC
TRBJ2-7 | TRBV5-1 | - | - | CASSPSGVSSYEQYF | TGCGCCAGCAGTCCGTCAGGGGTAAGCTCCTACGAGCAGTACTTC
TRBJ2-3 | TRBV11-2 | - | - | CASSLVGANSLADTQYF | TGTGCCAGCAGCCTCGTGGGGGCTAACTCGCTGGCAGATACGCAGTATTTT
TRBJ2-5 | TRBV3-1/TRBV3-2 | - | - | CASSQLQETQYF | TGTGCCAGCAGCCAACTCCAAGAGACCCAGTACTTC
TRBJ2-1 | TRBV10-1 | - | - | CASISPYGRGNNEQFF | TGCGCCAGCATCAGCCCCTATGGCAGGGGTAACAATGAGCAGTTCTTC
TRBJ1-4 | TRBV2 | once | TRBD1 | CASSEGQGRNEKLFF | TGTGCCAGCAGTGAAGGACAGGGAAGGAATGAAAAACTGTTTTTT
TRBJ1-5 | TRBV5-1 | - | TRBD1 | CASSPTGGGQPQHF | TGCGCCAGCAGTCCTACAGGGGGCGGGCAGCCCCAGCATTTT
TRBJ2-1 | TRBV4-2 | - | TRBD2 | CASSQVAGGRYNEQFF | TGTGCCAGCAGCCAGGTAGCGGGAGGTCGGTACAATGAGCAGTTCTTC
TRBJ1-3 | TRBV5-1 | few | TRBD1 | CASSGGTAGNTIYF | TGCGCCAGCAGCGGCGGGACAGCCGGAAACACCATATATTTT
TRBJ2-7 | TRBV11-2 | - | TRBD2 | CASSAPGLHYEQYF | TGTGCCAGCAGCGCTCCGGGACTACACTACGAGCAGTACTTC
TRBJ1-6 | TRBV6-5 | - | TRBD1 | CASSYSTGGYSPLHF | TGTGCCAGCAGTTACTCTACAGGGGGTTACTCACCCCTCCACTTT
TRBJ2-1 | TRBV11-2 | - | TRBD2 | CASSLGLGLAFSYNEQFF | TGTGCCAGCAGCTTAGGGTTGGGACTAGCCTTTTCCTACAATGAGCAGTTCTTC
TRBJ1-1 | TRBV18 | few | - | CASSNREDTEAFF | TGTGCCAGCTCCAACCGGGAGGACACTGAAGCTTTCTTT
TRBJ2-5 | TRBV4-2 | - | TRBD2 | CASSPGTSGSSRTQYF | TGTGCCAGCAGCCCCGGGACTAGCGGGTCCTCAAGGACCCAGTACTTC
TRBJ2-1 | TRBV6-5 | - | - | CASSYSTGVEQFF | TGTGCCAGCAGTTACTCGACGGGGGTTGAGCAGTTCTTC
TRBJ2-3 | TRBV5-1 | - | TRBD2 | CASSLERGAADTQYF | TGCGCCAGCAGCCTTGAGCGGGGGGCAGCAGATACGCAGTATTTT
TRBJ2-1 | TRBV6-1 | - | TRBD2 | CASSEVSLAEGLYNEQFF | TGTGCCAGCAGTGAAGTTTCCCTAGCGGAAGGGCTCTACAATGAGCAGTTCTTC
TRBJ2-2 | TRBV19 | - | TRBD1 | CASRNRGVYTGELFF | TGTGCCAGTAGAAACAGGGGGGTATACACCGGGGAGCTGTTTTTT
TRBJ1-1 | TRBV3-1/TRBV3-2 | - | - | CASSPAGGNTEAFF | TGTGCCAGCAGCCCCGCGGGGGGGAACACTGAAGCTTTCTTT
TRBJ1-6 | TRBV10-3 | - | TRBD1 | CAISETTGDNSPLHF | TGTGCCATCAGTGAAACGACAGGGGATAATTCACCCCTCCACTTT
TRBJ2-3 | TRBV5-1 | - | TRBD2 | CASQDGRAGDTQYF | TGCGCCAGTCAAGACGGGAGGGCCGGAGATACGCAGTATTTT
TRBJ1-6 | TRBV25-1 | - | - | CAGGDNSYNSPLHF | TGTGCCGGAGGGGATAACTCCTATAATTCACCCCTCCACTTT
TRBJ2-6 | TRBV11-3 | - | - | CASSLDLTGGANVLTF | TGTGCCAGCAGCTTAGACCTAACCGGTGGGGCCAACGTCCTGACTTTC
TRBJ1-6 | TRBV9 | - | TRBD1 | CASSPTGQGNNSPLHF | TGTGCCAGCAGCCCCACCGGACAGGGCAATAATTCACCCCTCCACTTT
TRBJ1-4 | TRBV5-1 | - | - | CASSLAGGNEKLFF | TGCGCCAGCAGCTTGGCCGGGGGGAATGAAAAACTGTTTTTT
TRBJ2-5 | TRBV6-5 | - | TRBD1 | CASSQQGDVETQYF | TGTGCCAGCAGTCAACAGGGGGATGTAGAGACCCAGTACTTC
TRBJ2-1 | TRBV4-1 | - | TRBD1 | CASRPGQGVLYNEQFF | TGCGCCAGCAGACCCGGACAGGGGGTCCTCTACAATGAGCAGTTCTTC
TRBJ2-1 | TRBV15 | - | - | CATSRGEAEQFF | TGTGCCACCAGCAGAGGCGAGGCTGAGCAGTTCTTC
TRBJ2-1 | TRBV27 | - | - | CASSPDRSSYNEQFF | TGTGCCAGCAGCCCCGACAGGAGCTCCTACAATGAGCAGTTCTTC
TRBJ2-7 | TRBV7-2 | few | TRBD2 | CASSLSGGAYEQYF | TGTGCCAGCAGCTTAAGCGGGGGGGCTTACGAGCAGTACTTC
TRBJ1-1 | TRBV5-1 | - | - | CASSTQGLEAEAFF | TGCGCCAGCAGCACCCAGGGCTTAGAGGCTGAAGCTTTCTTT
TRBJ1-4 | TRBV5-4 | - | - | CASSGGNGEKLFF | TGTGCCAGCAGCGGCGGTAACGGTGAAAAACTGTTTTTT
TRBJ1-2 | TRBV5-6 | - | - | CASSPTGGGYTF | TGTGCCAGCAGCCCTACGGGAGGTGGCTACACCTTC
TRBJ2-1 | TRBV7-2 | once | TRBD2 | CASSLQAGVGNEQFF | TGTGCCAGCAGCTTACAAGCGGGGGTTGGCAATGAGCAGTTCTTC
TRBJ1-1 | TRBV2 | - | TRBD1 | CASSEFGTANTEAFF | TGTGCCAGCAGTGAGTTTGGGACAGCGAACACTGAAGCTTTCTTT
TRBJ1-2 | TRBV5-6 | once | TRBD1 | CASSFRSGTAIYGYTF | TGTGCCAGCAGCTTTCGGTCCGGGACAGCAATCTATGGCTACACCTTC
TRBJ1-1 | TRBV11-2 | - | - | CASSLWGAEAFF | TGTGCCAGCAGCCTGTGGGGCGCTGAAGCTTTCTTT
TRBJ1-1 | TRBV19 | - | - | CASTEGEGNTEAFF | TGTGCCAGTACAGAGGGGGAAGGGAACACTGAAGCTTTCTTT
TRBJ2-2 | TRBV12-3/TRBV12-4 | - | - | CASEASITGELFF | TGTGCCAGCGAAGCTAGCATAACTGGGGAGCTGTTTTTT
TRBJ2-1 | TRBV11-3 | - | - | CASSLVPGAGYDEQFF | TGTGCCAGCAGCTTAGTTCCAGGGGCGGGTTATGATGAGCAGTTCTTC
TRBJ2-1 | TRBV11-2 | - | TRBD2 | CASRRLAGGRYNEQFF | TGTGCCAGCAGGCGACTAGCGGGGGGGCGCTACAATGAGCAGTTCTTC
TRBJ1-2 | TRBV28 | - | TRBD1 | CASSPGDRGHGYTF | TGTGCCAGCAGTCCGGGGGACAGGGGGCATGGCTACACCTTC
TRBJ1-5 | TRBV15 | - | - | CATSAGLNQPQHF | TGTGCCACCAGCGCGGGGCTCAATCAGCCCCAGCATTTT
TRBJ2-7 | TRBV19 | - | TRBD1 | CASSNRDSSSYEQYF | TGTGCCAGTAGTAACCGGGACAGTAGCTCCTACGAGCAGTACTTC
TRBJ1-1 | TRBV5-1 | - | - | CASSPTGPGDTEAFF | TGCGCCAGCAGCCCCACGGGGCCAGGGGACACTGAAGCTTTCTTT
TRBJ2-5 | TRBV5-1 | - | - | CASSLVGDTSAQYF | TGCGCCAGCAGCTTGGTAGGTGACACGTCGGCCCAGTACTTC
TRBJ2-7 | TRBV18 | - | TRBD2 | CASSPGSSGRGTYF | TGTGCCAGCTCACCCGGAAGTAGCGGGAGAGGGACGTACTTC
TRBJ1-2 | TRBV27 | - | - | CASSFRRGYGYTF | TGTGCCAGCAGTTTCCGGAGGGGCTATGGCTACACCTTC